The clone carrying this T cell receptor (beta chain) showed up just once. Libraries were prepared by immunoSEQ multiplex PCR; TCRdb keeps only in-frame clonotypes and omits some of them. Here the sample spans 250,000 to 300,000 clones, 75% to 90% being singletons. This record comes from a study of blood T cell repertoires in COVID-19. There are 15 residues in the CDR3. Germline loops: CDR1 GTSNPN, CDR2 SVGIG (reference sequence). Trimming pared 2 bases from V and 3 bases from J, leaving 17 bases between. Sequencing was carried out using peripheral blood. This chain links TRBV30 with TRBJ2-7; tentatively, D is TRBD1 (5 bases). The TCR originated in a woman in her 70s with COVID-19, enrolled during active disease. The CDR3 here is CAWSSKQAVGYEQYF. In DNA form, the CDR3 reads TGTGCCTGGAGTTCGAAACAGGCAGTAGGCTACGAGCAGTACTTC.